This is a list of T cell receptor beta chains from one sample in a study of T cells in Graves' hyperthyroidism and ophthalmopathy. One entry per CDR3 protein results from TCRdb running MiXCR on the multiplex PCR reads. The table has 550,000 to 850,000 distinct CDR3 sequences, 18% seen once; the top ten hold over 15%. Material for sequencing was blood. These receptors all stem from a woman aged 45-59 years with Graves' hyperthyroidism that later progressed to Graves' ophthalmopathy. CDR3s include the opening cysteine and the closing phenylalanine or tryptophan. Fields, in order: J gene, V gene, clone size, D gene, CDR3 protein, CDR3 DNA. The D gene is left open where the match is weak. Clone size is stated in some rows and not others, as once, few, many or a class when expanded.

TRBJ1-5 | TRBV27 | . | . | CASRLGQSNQPQHF | TGTGCCAGCAGGCTCGGACAGAGCAATCAGCCCCAGCATTTT
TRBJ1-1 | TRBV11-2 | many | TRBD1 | CASSWGDRGGNTEAFF | TGTGCCAGCAGCTGGGGTGACAGGGGAGGAAACACTGAAGCTTTCTTT
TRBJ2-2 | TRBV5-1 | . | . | CASSSLLGLVSGGELFF | TGCGCCAGCAGCTCCCTCCTTGGACTTGTCTCTGGTGGGGAGCTGTTTTTT
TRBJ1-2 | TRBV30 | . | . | CAWGGRGWYGYTF | TGTGCCTGGGGTGGCAGGGGATGGTATGGCTACACCTTC
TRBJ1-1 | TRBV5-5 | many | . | CASKFGGGNTEAFF | TGTGCCAGCAAGTTTGGGGGCGGGAACACTGAAGCTTTCTTT
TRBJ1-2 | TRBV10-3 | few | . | CAGGGADYGYTF | TGTGCCGGGGGGGGCGCAGACTATGGCTACACCTTC
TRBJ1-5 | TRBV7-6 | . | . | CASSLGGGRGGNQPQHF | TGTGCCAGCAGCTTAGGGGGGGGCCGGGGTGGCAATCAGCCCCAGCATTTT
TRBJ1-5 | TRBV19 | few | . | CATTGEGSAENQPQHF | TGTGCCACTACGGGAGAAGGGTCAGCTGAGAATCAGCCCCAGCATTTT
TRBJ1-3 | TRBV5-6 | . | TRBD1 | CASSLIGQGDTIYF | TGTGCCAGCAGCTTGATCGGACAGGGTGACACCATATATTTT
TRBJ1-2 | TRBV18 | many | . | CASSPGFSRANYGYTF | TGTGCCAGCTCACCGGGATTCAGCAGGGCTAACTATGGCTACACCTTC
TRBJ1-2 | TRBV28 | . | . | CASGHPTGSYGYTF | TGTGCCAGCGGACACCCTACAGGGTCCTATGGCTACACCTTC
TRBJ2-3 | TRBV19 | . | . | CASSTPGGAADTQYF | TGTGCCAGTAGTACCCCCGGCGGGGCGGCAGATACGCAGTATTTT
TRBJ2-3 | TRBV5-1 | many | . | CASSPEGRSSTDTQYF | TGCGCCAGCAGCCCGGAGGGTAGATCTAGCACAGATACGCAGTATTTT
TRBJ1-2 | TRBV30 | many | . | CAWRPGESNYGYTF | TGTGCCTGGAGACCAGGGGAATCTAACTATGGCTACACCTTC
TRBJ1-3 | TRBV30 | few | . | CAWSVASLGGNTIYF | TGTGCCTGGAGTGTAGCCTCCTTGGGCGGAAACACCATATATTTT
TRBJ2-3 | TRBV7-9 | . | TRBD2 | CASSSTSGGSDTQYF | TGTGCCAGCAGCTCGACTAGCGGGGGGTCTGATACGCAGTATTTT
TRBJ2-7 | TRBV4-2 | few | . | CASSNSQGRGYEQYF | TGTGCCAGCAGCAATTCCCAGGGGCGCGGGTACGAGCAGTACTTC
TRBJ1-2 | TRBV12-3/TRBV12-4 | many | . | CASSLGTTNYGYTF | TGTGCCAGCAGTTTAGGGACAACTAACTATGGCTACACCTTC
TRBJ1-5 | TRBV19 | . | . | CASIIKTGIWSNQPQHF | TGTGCCAGTATTATTAAAACAGGGATTTGGAGCAATCAGCCCCAGCATTTT
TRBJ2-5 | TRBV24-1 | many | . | CATSEVRGGLETQYF | TGTGCCACCAGTGAGGTTCGCGGGGGCTTAGAGACCCAGTACTTC
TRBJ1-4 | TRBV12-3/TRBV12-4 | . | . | CASSVRRGDNEKLFF | TGTGCCAGCAGTGTAAGGAGGGGAGATAATGAAAAACTGTTTTTT
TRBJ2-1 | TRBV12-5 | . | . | CASGPGRHNEQFF | TGTGCTAGTGGTCCCGGACGGCACAATGAGCAGTTCTTC
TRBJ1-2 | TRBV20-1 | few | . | CSASPGPLYGYTF | TGCAGTGCTAGCCCCGGGCCCCTCTATGGCTACACCTTC
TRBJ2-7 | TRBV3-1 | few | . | CASSQWDTVYEQYF | TGTGCCAGCAGCCAGTGGGACACCGTTTACGAGCAGTACTTC
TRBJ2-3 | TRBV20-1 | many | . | CSARRSADLLASTDTQYF | TGCAGTGCTAGAAGAAGTGCGGACTTACTTGCTAGCACAGATACGCAGTATTTT
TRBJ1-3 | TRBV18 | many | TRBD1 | CASSAGTGRSGNTIYF | TGTGCCAGCTCAGCCGGGACAGGTCGCTCTGGAAACACCATATATTTT
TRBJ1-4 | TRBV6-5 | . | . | CASSYSVRTNEKLFF | TGTGCCAGCAGTTACTCAGTCCGGACTAATGAAAAACTGTTTTTT
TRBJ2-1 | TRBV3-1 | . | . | CASSQNRNNEQFF | TGTGCCAGCAGCCAAAACCGAAACAATGAGCAGTTCTTC
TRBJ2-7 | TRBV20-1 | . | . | CSAKDSYEQYF | TGCAGTGCTAAAGACAGCTACGAGCAGTACTTC
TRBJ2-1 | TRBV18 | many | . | CASSRLWDTRESYNEQFF | TGTGCCAGCTCACGATTATGGGACACCAGGGAGTCCTACAATGAGCAGTTCTTC
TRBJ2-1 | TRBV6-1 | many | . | CASGPGQYYNEQFF | TGTGCCAGCGGTCCCGGACAGTACTACAATGAGCAGTTCTTC
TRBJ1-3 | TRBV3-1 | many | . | CASSRSAGEGGNTIYF | TGTGCCAGCAGCCGTAGCGCAGGGGAAGGTGGAAACACCATATATTTT
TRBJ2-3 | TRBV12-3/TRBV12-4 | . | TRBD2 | CASSYGRGGRLSTDTQYF | TGTGCCAGCAGTTACGGGCGGGGGGGCCGGCTAAGCACAGATACGCAGTATTTT
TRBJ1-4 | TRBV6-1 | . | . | CASSSWATNEKLFF | TGTGCCAGCAGTTCCTGGGCAACTAATGAAAAACTGTTTTTT
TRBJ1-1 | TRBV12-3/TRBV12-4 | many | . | CASSFRYGPGSLEAFF | TGTGCCAGCAGTTTTCGATATGGCCCCGGGAGCCTTGAAGCTTTCTTT
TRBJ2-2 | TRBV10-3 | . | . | CAISESMGHNGNANTGELFF | TGTGCCATCAGTGAGTCGATGGGACACAATGGAAACGCGAACACCGGGGAGCTGTTTTTT
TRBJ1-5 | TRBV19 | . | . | CASSMHRTSNQPQHF | TGTGCCAGTAGTATGCACAGAACTAGCAATCAGCCCCAGCATTTT
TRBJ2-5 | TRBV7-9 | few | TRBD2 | CASSFGLANPQETQYF | TGTGCCAGCAGCTTTGGACTAGCGAATCCCCAAGAGACCCAGTACTTC
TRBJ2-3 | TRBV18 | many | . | CASSRGDGQATDTQYF | TGTGCCAGCTCACGCGGGGACGGACAGGCCACAGATACGCAGTATTTT
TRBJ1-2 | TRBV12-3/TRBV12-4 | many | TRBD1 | CASSLARQGSSYGYTF | TGTGCCAGCAGTTTAGCGCGACAGGGATCCTCCTATGGCTACACCTTC
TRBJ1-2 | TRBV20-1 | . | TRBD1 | CSASKDRGRGYTF | TGCAGTGCTAGTAAGGACAGGGGCCGGGGCTACACCTTC
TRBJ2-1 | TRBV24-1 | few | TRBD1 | CATSDPTGGGYNEQFF | TGTGCCACCAGTGACCCGACAGGGGGCGGCTACAATGAGCAGTTCTTC
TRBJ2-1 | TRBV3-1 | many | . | CASSQSWAPAEQFF | TGTGCCAGCAGCCAAAGCTGGGCTCCTGCGGAGCAGTTCTTC
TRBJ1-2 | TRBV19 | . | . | CASGGRGNYGYTF | TGTGCCAGTGGAGGGAGGGGTAACTATGGCTACACCTTC
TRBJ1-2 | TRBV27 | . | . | CASSSGAALGYTF | TGTGCCAGCAGTTCGGGGGCTGCGCTTGGCTACACCTTC
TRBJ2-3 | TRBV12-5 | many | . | CASGLVTSSGTDTQYF | TGTGCTAGTGGTTTGGTAACTTCTAGTGGAACAGATACGCAGTATTTT
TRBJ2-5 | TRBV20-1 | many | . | CSASAAGTPETQYF | TGCAGTGCTAGTGCCGCGGGAACCCCAGAGACCCAGTACTTC
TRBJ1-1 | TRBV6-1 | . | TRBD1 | CASKKTGVDTEAFF | TGTGCCAGCAAAAAAACAGGGGTGGACACTGAAGCTTTCTTT
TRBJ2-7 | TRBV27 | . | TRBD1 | CASSRAGTGTREQYF | TGTGCCAGCAGTCGCGCCGGGACAGGGACCCGCGAGCAGTACTTC
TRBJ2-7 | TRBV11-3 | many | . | CASSLVQGSEQYF | TGTGCCAGCAGCTTAGTGCAGGGGAGCGAGCAGTACTTC
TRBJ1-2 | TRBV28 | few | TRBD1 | CASSLADRGHYGYTF | TGTGCCAGCAGTTTAGCGGACAGGGGGCACTATGGCTACACCTTC
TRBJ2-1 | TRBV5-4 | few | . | CASSFRSYNEQFF | TGTGCCAGCAGCTTTAGAAGCTACAATGAGCAGTTCTTC
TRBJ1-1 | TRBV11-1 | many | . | CASSPTTGSNTEAFF | TGTGCCAGCAGCCCCACGACAGGTTCCAACACTGAAGCTTTCTTT
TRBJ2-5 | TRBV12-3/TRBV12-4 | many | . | CASSSRTATMETQYF | TGTGCCAGCAGTTCCCGGACCGCCACCATGGAGACCCAGTACTTC
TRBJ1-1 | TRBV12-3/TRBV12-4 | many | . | CASTVDGSGAFF | TGTGCCAGCACCGTGGACGGGTCCGGAGCTTTCTTT
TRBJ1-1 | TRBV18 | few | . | CASSPPSGRGEAFF | TGTGCCAGCTCACCACCGTCGGGCAGGGGTGAAGCTTTCTTT
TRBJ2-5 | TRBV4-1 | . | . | CASSQAQGWETQYF | TGCGCCAGCAGCCAAGCCCAGGGATGGGAGACCCAGTACTTC